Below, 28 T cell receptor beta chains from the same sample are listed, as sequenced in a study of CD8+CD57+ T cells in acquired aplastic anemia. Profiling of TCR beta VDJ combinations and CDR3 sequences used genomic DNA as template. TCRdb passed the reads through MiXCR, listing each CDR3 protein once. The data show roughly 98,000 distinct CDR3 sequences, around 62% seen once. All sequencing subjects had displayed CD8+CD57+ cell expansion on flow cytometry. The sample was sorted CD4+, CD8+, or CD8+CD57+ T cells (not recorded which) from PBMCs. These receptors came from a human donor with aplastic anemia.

The DNA for the CDR3 is TGCAGCGTTGAATCTAACATTCCCAGTCAGCCCCAGCATTTT. Translating it yields CSVESNIPSQPQHF. The rearrangement uses TRBV29-1 and TRBJ1-5; unclear D gene. CDR3 length: 14 residues. Germline loops: CDR1 SQVTM, CDR2 ANQGSEA. V shed 2 bases and J shed 6 bases, with 14 bases lying between them.

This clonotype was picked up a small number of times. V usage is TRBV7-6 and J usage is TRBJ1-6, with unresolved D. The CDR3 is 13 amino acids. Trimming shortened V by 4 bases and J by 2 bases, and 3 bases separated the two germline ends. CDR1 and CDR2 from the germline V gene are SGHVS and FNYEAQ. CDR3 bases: TGTGCCAGCAGCTCGGCCTATAATTCACCCCTCCACTTT. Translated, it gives CASSSAYNSPLHF.

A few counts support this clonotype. The CDR3 here is CATSSAASTDTQYF. Here the CDR3 DNA reads TGTGCCACCAGTTCCGCCGCGAGCACAGATACGCAGTATTTT. The chain recombines TRBV15 with TRBJ2-3; D gene unclear. The germline V gene has CDR1 LNHNV and CDR2 YYDKDF (reference sequence). CDR3 length: 14 amino acids. V gave up 6 bases and J gave up 0 bases, with 10 bases separating them.

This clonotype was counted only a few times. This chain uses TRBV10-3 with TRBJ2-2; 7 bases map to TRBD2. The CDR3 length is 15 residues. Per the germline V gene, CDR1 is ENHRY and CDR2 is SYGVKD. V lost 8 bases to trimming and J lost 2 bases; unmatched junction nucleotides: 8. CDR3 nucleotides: TGTGCCATCGATAGCGGGTCCCGAAACACCGGGGAGCTGTTTTTT. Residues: CAIDSGSRNTGELFF.

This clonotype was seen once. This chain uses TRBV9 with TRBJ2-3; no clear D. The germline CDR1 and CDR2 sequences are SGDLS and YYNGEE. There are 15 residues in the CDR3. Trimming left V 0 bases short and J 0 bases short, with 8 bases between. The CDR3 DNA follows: TGTGCCAGCAGCGTAGTAGAGAGTAGCACAGATACGCAGTATTTT. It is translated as CASSVVESSTDTQYF.

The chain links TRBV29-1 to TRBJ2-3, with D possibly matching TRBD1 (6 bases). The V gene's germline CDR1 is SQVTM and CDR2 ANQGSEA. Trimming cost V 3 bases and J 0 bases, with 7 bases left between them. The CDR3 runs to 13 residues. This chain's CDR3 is CSVEQGSTDTQYF. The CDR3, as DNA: TGCAGCGTTGAGCAGGGGAGCACAGATACGCAGTATTTT.

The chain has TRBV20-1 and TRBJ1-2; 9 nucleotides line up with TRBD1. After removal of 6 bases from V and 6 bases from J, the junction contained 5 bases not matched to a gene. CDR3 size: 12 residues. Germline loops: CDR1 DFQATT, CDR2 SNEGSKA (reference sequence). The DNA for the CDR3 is TGCAGTGCCCGGGACAGGGTGGATGGCTACACCTTC. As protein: CSARDRVDGYTF.

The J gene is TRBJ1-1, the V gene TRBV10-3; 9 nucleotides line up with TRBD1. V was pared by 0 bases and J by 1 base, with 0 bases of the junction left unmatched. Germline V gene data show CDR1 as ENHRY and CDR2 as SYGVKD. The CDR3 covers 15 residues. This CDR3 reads CAISESGQGNTEAFF. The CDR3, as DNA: TGTGCCATCAGTGAGTCGGGACAGGGGAACACTGAAGCTTTCTTT.

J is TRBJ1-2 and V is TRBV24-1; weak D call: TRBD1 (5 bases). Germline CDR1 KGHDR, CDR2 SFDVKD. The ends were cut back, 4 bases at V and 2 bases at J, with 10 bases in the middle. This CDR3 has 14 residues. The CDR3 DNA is TGTGCCACCAGTGACAGGACAAAAAACTATGGCTACACCTTC. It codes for CATSDRTKNYGYTF.

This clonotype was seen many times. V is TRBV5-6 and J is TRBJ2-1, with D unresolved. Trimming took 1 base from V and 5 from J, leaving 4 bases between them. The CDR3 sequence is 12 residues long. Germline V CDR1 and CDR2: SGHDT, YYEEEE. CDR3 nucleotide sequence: TGTGCCAGCAGCTTGCTTGACAATGAGCAGTTCTTC. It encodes CASSLLDNEQFF. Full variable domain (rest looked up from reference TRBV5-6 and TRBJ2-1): DAGVTQSPTHLIKTRGQQVTLRCSPKSGHDTVSWYQQALGQGPQFIFQYYEEEERQRGNFPDRFSGHQFPNYSSELNVNALLLGDSALYLCASSLLDNEQFFGPGTRLTVL.

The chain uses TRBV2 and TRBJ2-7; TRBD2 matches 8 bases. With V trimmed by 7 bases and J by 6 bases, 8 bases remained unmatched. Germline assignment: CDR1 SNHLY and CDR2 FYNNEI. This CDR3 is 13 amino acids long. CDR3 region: CASKALAGREQYF. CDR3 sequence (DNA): TGTGCCAGCAAGGCGCTAGCGGGCCGCGAGCAGTACTTC.

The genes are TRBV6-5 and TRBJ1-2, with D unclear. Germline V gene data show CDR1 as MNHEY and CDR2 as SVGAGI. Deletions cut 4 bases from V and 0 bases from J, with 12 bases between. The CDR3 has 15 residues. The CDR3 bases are TGTGCCAGCAGTTGTTTTGGACGAACTAACTATGGCTACACCTTC. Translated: CASSCFGRTNYGYTF.

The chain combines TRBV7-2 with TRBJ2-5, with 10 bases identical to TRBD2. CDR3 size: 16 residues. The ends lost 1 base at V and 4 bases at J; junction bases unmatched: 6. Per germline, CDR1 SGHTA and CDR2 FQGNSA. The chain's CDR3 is CASSLVSGRHLETQYF. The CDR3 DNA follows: TGTGCCAGCAGCTTAGTTAGCGGGAGGCATTTAGAGACCCAGTACTTC.

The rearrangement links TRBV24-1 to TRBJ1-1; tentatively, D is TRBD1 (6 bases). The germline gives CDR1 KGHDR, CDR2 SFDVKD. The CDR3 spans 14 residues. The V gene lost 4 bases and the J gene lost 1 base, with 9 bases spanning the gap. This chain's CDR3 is CATSDRGSNTEAFF. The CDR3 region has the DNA TGTGCCACCAGTGACAGGGGCTCGAACACTGAAGCTTTCTTT.

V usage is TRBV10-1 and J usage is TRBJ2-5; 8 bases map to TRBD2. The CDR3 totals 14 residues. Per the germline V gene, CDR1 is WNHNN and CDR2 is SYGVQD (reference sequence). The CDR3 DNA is TGCGCAAGTGGGGGGGAGCGGGAGAATGAGACCCAGTACTTC. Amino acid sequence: CASGGERENETQYF.

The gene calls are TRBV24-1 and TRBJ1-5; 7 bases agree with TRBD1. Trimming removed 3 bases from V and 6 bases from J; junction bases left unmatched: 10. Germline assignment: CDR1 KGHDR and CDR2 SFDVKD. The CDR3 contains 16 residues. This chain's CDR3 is CATSDPRGQNGQPQHF. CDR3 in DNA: TGTGCCACCAGTGATCCTAGGGGACAGAACGGTCAGCCCCAGCATTTT.

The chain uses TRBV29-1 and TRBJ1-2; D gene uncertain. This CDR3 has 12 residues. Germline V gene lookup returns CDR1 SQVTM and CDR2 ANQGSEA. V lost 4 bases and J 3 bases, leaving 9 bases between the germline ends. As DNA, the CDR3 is TGCAGCGTTGTTAGTCATGACTATGGCTACACCTTC. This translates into CSVVSHDYGYTF. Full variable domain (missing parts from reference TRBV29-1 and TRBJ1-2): SAVISQKPSRDICQRGTSLTIQCQVDSQVTMMFWYRQQPGQSLTLIATANQGSEATYESGFVIDKFPISRPNLTFSTLTVSNMSPEDSSIYLCSVVSHDYGYTFGSGTRLTVV.

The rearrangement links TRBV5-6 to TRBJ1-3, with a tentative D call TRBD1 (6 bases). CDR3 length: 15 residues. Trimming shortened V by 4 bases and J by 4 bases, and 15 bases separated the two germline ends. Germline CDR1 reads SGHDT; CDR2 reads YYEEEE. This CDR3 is CASSAQQGGGNTIYF. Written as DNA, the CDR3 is TGTGCCAGCAGCGCCCAACAGGGTGGAGGAAACACCATATATTTT.

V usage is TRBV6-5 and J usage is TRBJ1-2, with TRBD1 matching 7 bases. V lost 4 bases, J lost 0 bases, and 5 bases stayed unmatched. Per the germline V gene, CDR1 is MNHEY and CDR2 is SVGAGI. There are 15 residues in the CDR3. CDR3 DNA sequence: TGTGCCAGCAGTTGGGGGGGACAGACTAACTATGGCTACACCTTC. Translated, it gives CASSWGGQTNYGYTF.

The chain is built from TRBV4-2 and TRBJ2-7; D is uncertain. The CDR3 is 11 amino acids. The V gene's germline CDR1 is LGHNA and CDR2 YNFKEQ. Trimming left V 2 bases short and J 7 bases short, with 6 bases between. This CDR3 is CASSQSQEQYF. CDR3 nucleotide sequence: TGTGCCAGCAGCCAATCTCAAGAGCAGTACTTC.

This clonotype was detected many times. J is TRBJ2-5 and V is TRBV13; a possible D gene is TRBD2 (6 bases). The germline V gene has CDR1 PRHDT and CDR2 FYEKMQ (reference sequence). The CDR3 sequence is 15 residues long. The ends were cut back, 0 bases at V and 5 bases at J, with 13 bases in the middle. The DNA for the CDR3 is TGTGCCAGCAGCTTAGGCCTCGGGGAGGCGGAGACCCAGTACTTC. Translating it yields CASSLGLGEAETQYF.

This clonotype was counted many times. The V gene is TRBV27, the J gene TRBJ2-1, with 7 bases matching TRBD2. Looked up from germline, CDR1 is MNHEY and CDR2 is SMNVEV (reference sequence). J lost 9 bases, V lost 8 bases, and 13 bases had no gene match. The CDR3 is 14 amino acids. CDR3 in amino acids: CASRSVGGKAEQFF. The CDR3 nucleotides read TGTGCCAGCCGCAGCGTGGGAGGGAAGGCTGAGCAGTTCTTC.

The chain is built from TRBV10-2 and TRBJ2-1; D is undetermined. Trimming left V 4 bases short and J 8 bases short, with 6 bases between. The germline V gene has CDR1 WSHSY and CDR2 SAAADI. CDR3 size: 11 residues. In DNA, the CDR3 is TGCGCCAGCAGTGGGGTCTATGAGCAGTTCTTC. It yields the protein CASSGVYEQFF.

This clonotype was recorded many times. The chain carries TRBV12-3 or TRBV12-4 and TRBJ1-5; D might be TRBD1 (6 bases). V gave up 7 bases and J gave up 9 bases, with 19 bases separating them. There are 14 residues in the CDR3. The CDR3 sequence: CASNQGQAGRPQHF. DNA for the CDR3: TGTGCCAGCAACCAGGGGCAGGCCGGACGGCCCCAGCATTTT.

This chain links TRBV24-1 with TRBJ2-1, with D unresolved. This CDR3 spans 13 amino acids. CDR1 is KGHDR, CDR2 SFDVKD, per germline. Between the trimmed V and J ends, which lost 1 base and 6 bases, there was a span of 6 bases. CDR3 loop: CATSDFGRNEQFF. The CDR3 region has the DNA TGTGCCACCAGTGATTTTGGGCGCAATGAGCAGTTCTTC.

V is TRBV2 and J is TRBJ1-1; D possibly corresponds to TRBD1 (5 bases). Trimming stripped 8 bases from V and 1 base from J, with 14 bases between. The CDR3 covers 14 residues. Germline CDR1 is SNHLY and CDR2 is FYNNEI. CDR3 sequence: CASRLITGNTEAFF. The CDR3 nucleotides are TGTGCCAGCCGCCTCATCACAGGGAACACTGAAGCTTTCTTT.

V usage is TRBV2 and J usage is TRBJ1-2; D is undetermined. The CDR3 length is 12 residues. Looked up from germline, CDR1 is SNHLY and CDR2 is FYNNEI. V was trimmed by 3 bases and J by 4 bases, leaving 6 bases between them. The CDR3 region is CASSEGLYGYTF. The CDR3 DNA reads TGTGCCAGCAGTGAGGGTCTCTATGGCTACACCTTC.

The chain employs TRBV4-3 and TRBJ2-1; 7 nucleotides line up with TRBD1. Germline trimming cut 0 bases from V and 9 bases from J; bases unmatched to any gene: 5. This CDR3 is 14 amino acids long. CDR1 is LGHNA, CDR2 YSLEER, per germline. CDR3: CASSQEGRGFEQFF. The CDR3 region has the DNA TGCGCCAGCAGCCAAGAGGGCAGGGGGTTTGAGCAGTTCTTC.